The TCR beta chain under discussion was sequenced for a study of CD8 T cells in Susac syndrome. The study, taken as a whole, reports: The study conceded that its TCR sequencing and HLA analysis involved relatively few individuals.

In germline, CDR1 is DFQATT, CDR2 SNEGSKA (reference sequence). This CDR3 region has 14 residues. V was pared by 0 bases and J by 5 bases, with 7 bases of the junction left unmatched. CD8+ and CD4+ blood T cells underwent TCR beta sequencing. TEMRA cells were enriched by FACS, and CD4+ and CD8+ T cells were negatively isolated. RNA amounts of roughly 0.45 to 1 ug underwent reverse transcription with random hexamers. Across 54 Vbeta and 13 Jbeta, immunoSEQ multiplex PCR amplified TCR beta CDR3. MiXCR was run by TCRdb on the immunoSEQ multiplex PCR reads, yielding one entry per CDR3 protein. The table includes 100,000 to 150,000 distinct CDR3 sequences, about 95% detected once. Note on this clonotype: Its antigen is currently unknown.

Sequencing used CD4+ T cells from PBMCs. The TCR was taken from a human donor in good health. This chain connects TRBV20-1 to TRBJ2-7; 7 bases line up with TRBD1. The DNA of the CDR3 is TGCAGTGCTAGAGACCGACAGGGTAGGGACGAGCAGTACTTC. Amino acids: CSARDRQGRDEQYF.